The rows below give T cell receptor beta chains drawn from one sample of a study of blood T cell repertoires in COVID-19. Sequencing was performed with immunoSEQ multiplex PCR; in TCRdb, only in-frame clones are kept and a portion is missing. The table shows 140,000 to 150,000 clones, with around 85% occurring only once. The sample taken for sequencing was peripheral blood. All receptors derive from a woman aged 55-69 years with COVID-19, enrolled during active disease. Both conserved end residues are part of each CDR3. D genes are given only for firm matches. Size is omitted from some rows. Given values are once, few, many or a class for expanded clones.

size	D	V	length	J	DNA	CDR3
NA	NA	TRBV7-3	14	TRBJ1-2	TGTGCCAGCAGCTTAACAGGGACTTCGGATGGCTACACCTTC	CASSLTGTSDGYTF
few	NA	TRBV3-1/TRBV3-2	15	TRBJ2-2	TGTGCCAGCAGCCAGGAGACAGATAACACCGGGGAGCTGTTTTTT	CASSQETDNTGELFF
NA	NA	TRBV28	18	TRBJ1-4	TGTGCCAGCAGCCCTTACTTTGACACAATTGCAACTAATGAAAAACTGTTTTTT	CASSPYFDTIATNEKLFF
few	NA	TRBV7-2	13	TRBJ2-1	TGTGCCAGCAGCTTTGACTCGTTTAATGAGCAGTTCTTC	CASSFDSFNEQFF
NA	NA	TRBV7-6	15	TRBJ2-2	TGTGCCAGCAGCTTCGGTGGAGGGCCGGCCGGGGAGCTGTTTTTT	CASSFGGGPAGELFF
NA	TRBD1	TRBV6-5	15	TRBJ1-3	TGTGCCAGCAATCCAACGACAGGGTCTGGAAACACCATATATTTT	CASNPTTGSGNTIYF
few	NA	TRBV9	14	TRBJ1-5	TGTGCCAGCAGCCAAACGGGGAGATATCAGCCCCAGCATTTT	CASSQTGRYQPQHF
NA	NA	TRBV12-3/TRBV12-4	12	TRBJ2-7	TGTGCCAGCAGCCCAGGGGTCTACGAGCAGTACTTC	CASSPGVYEQYF
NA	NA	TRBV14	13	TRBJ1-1	TGTGCCAGCAGCCTGACAGAGAACACTGAAGCTTTCTTT	CASSLTENTEAFF
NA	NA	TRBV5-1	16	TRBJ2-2	TGCGCCAGCAGCTTGGCCGGGGGTAACCCAACCGGGGAGCTGTTTTTT	CASSLAGGNPTGELFF
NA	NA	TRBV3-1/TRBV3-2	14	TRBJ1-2	TGTGCCAGCAGCCAAAACAGCGGGTTCTATGGCTACACCTTC	CASSQNSGFYGYTF
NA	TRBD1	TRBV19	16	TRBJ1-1	TGTGCCAGTTCAATTCCCGGGACAGGGGTGAACACTGAAGCTTTCTTT	CASSIPGTGVNTEAFF
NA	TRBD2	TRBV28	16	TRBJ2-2	TGTGCCAGCAGTTTAGACGGGGGAGGGTACACCGGGGAGCTGTTTTTT	CASSLDGGGYTGELFF
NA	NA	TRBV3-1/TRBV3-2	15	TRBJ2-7	TGTGCCAGCAGCCATATTAAGCGGAGCTCCTACGAGCAGTACTTC	CASSHIKRSSYEQYF
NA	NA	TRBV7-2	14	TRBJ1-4	TGTGCCAGCAGCGGACAGTCAACTAATGAAAAACTGTTTTTT	CASSGQSTNEKLFF
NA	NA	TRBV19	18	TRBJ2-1	TGTGCCAGTAGTCTCAAGGGGGGGACTGGGGCCTCCTACAATGAGCAGTTCTTC	CASSLKGGTGASYNEQFF
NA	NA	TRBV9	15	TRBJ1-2	TGTGCCAGCAGCGTAGCGGGAGGGGGGGACTATGGCTACACCTTC	CASSVAGGGDYGYTF
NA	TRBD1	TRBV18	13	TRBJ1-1	TGTGCCAGCTCAGGTACAGGGGGCACTGAAGCTTTCTTT	CASSGTGGTEAFF
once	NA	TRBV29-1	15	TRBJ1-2	TGCAGCGTCGAGGGCCTTGGACCGCTTAACTATGGCTACACCTTC	CSVEGLGPLNYGYTF
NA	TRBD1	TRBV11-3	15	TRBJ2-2	TGTGCCAGCAGCTTAGGACAGGGAGCCACCGGGGAGCTGTTTTTT	CASSLGQGATGELFF
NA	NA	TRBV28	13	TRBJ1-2	TGTGCCAGCACAGGGCTCCCCGGGTATGGCTACACCTTC	CASTGLPGYGYTF
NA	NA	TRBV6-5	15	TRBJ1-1	TGTGCCAGCAGTAACCGGGGAGGGCCGAACACTGAAGCTTTCTTT	CASSNRGGPNTEAFF
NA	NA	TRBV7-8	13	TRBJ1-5	TGTGCCAGCAGCCCATTTCGGGAACAGCCCCAGCATTTT	CASSPFREQPQHF
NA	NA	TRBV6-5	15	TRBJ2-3	TGTGCCAGCAGCCGTGGGGGCTCAGGAGGAGATACGCAGTATTTT	CASSRGGSGGDTQYF
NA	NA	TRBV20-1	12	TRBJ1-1	TGCAGTGCTCGTGATCAAATCACTGAAGCTTTCTTT	CSARDQITEAFF
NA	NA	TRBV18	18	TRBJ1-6	TGTGCCAGCTCCCCCAGAAGTTTTAGCGGGCTGGCGAATTCACCCCTCCACTTT	CASSPRSFSGLANSPLHF
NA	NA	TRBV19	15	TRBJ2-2	TGTGCCAGTAGTATATGGGCGGGACTGGCCGGGGAGCTGTTTTTT	CASSIWAGLAGELFF
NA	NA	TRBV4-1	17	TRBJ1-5	TGCGCCAGCAGCCAAGGTCCCGGCAGGGGTGGCAATCAGCCCCAGCATTTT	CASSQGPGRGGNQPQHF
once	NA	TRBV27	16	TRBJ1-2	TGTGCCAGCAGTGGCCCTCCGGGAGCTTCTAACTATGGCTACACCTTC	CASSGPPGASNYGYTF
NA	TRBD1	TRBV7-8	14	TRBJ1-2	TGTGCCAGCAGCTCCCCTGGACAGGGGGCCGAGCCACACTTC	CASSSPGQGAEPHF
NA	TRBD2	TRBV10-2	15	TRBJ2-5	TGCGCCAGCAGTGAAGTTAGCGGGGGGAAAGAGACCCAGTACTTC	CASSEVSGGKETQYF
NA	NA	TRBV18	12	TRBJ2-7	TGTGCCAGCTCGCCGACTGGCTACGAGCAGTACTTC	CASSPTGYEQYF
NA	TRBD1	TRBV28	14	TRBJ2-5	TGTGCCAGCAGTCCTGACAGGGGGTTGGCGGCCCAGTACTTC	CASSPDRGLAAQYF
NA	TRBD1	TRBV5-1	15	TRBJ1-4	TGCGCCAGCAGCCCACCACAGGGGGATAATGAAAAACTGTTTTTT	CASSPPQGDNEKLFF
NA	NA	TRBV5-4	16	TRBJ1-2	TGTGCCAGCAGCTTGGGTCAAACAGGGATCGGGTATGGCTACACCTTC	CASSLGQTGIGYGYTF
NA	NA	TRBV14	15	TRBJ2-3	TGTGCCAGCAGCCAACTTTACAGACCCACAGATACGCAGTATTTT	CASSQLYRPTDTQYF
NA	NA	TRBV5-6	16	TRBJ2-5	TGTGCCAGCACTCTACTCAGGGGCGCCGAGGAAGAGACCCAGTACTTC	CASTLLRGAEEETQYF
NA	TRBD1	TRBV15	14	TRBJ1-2	TGTGCCACCGGGGGGACAGGGGTAGCTGGCGGCTACACCTTC	CATGGTGVAGGYTF
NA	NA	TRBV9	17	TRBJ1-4	TGTGCCAGCAGCCCTCAGGTGGGGTTACAGGGCCGGGAAAAACTGTTTTTT	CASSPQVGLQGREKLFF
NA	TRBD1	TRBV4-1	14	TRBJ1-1	TGCGCCAGCAGCCAGGACAGGATGGGACCTGAAGCTTTCTTT	CASSQDRMGPEAFF
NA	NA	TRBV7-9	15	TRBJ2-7	TGTGCCAGCAGCTCATTAGTTGATGGGGGGAATGAGCAGTACTTC	CASSSLVDGGNEQYF
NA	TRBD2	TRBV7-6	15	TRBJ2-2	TGTGCCAGCAGCCCCACTAGCGGGGTTACCGGGGAGCTGTTTTTT	CASSPTSGVTGELFF
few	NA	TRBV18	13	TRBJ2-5	TGTGCCAGCTCACCCGAGGGCCGTGAGACCCAGTACTTC	CASSPEGRETQYF
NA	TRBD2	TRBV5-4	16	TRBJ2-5	TGTGCCAGCAGCCCGATCTCTAGCGGGGGGAAGGAGACCCAGTACTTC	CASSPISSGGKETQYF
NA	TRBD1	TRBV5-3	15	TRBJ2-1	TGTGCCAGAAGCTCCGGGACAGGGCCCAACAATGAGCAGTTCTTC	CARSSGTGPNNEQFF
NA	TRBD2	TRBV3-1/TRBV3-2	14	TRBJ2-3	TGTGCCAGCAGCCTTAGCGGGACCACAGATACGCAGTATTTT	CASSLSGTTDTQYF
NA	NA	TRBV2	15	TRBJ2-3	TGTGCCAGCAGCCGAGCCCCGGGTTCCACAGATACGCAGTATTTT	CASSRAPGSTDTQYF
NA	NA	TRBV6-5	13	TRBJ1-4	TGTGCCAGCAGTTATCATGGAGGTGAAAAACTGTTTTTT	CASSYHGGEKLFF
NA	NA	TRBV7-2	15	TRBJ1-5	TGTGCCAGCAGCTTAGTGGTCTATAGCAATCAGCCCCAGCATTTT	CASSLVVYSNQPQHF
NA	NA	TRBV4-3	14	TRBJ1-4	TGCGCCAGCAGCCAGGAGGAAGGGAGTGAAAAACTGTTTTTT	CASSQEEGSEKLFF
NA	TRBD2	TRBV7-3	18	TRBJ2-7	TGTGCCAGCAGCGAATCCGGGACTAGCGGGGGAATCAGGAACGAGCAGTACTTC	CASSESGTSGGIRNEQYF
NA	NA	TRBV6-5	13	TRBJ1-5	TGTGCCACCACTCGCGGGTTAGGTCAGCCCCAGCATTTT	CATTRGLGQPQHF
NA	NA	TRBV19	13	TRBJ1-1	TGTGCCAGTAGTGTCCAAAGGAGCACTGAAGCTTTCTTT	CASSVQRSTEAFF
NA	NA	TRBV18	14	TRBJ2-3	TGTGCCAGCTCACCCACTACGGGGGTAGATACGCAGTATTTT	CASSPTTGVDTQYF
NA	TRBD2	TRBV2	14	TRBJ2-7	TGTGCCAGCAGTGAGTTAGCGGGGCCCTACGAGCAGTACTTC	CASSELAGPYEQYF
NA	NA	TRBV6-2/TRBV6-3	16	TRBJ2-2	TGTGCCAGCAGTTATTTAAGGACAGTACGGAACAGGGAGCTGTTTTTT	CASSYLRTVRNRELFF
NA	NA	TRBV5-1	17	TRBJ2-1	TGCGCCAGCAGCTTAACCCGGACAGCCGCTTCCTACAATGAGCAGTTCTTC	CASSLTRTAASYNEQFF
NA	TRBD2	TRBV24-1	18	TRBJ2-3	TGTGCCACCAGTGACACCTCTGGGGCTAGCGGTGCCACAGATACGCAGTATTTT	CATSDTSGASGATDTQYF
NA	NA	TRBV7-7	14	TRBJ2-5	TGTGCCAGCAGCTTAGGGGTCGGAGAAGAGACCCAGTACTTC	CASSLGVGEETQYF